A single sample is the source of the 15 T cell receptor beta chains below, sequenced in a study of T cell repertoires in cytomegalovirus infection. TCRdb reanalysed the reads using MiXCR and keeps one entry per CDR3 protein. This table has 76,000 or so distinct CDR3 sequences, 3.7% appearing once. Material: PBMCs. The receptors come from a human donor in good health (CMV status not recorded). Some clones in this sample may be carry-over from other donors' samples.

This clonotype showed up many times. The chain joins TRBV7-9 to TRBJ1-2, with no clear D. V was shortened by 5 bases and J by 4 bases, with 11 bases between the two germline ends. The CDR3 runs 13 residues. Per the germline V gene, CDR1 is SEHNR and CDR2 is FQNEAQ (reference sequence). The CDR3 DNA is TGTGCCAGCAGCATGGACTGGACCTATGGCTACACCTTC. It is translated as CASSMDWTYGYTF. Based on the CDR3 plus reference TRBV7-9 and TRBJ1-2, the full variable domain is DTGVSQNPRHKITKRGQNVTFRCDPISEHNRLYWYRQTLGQGPEFLTYFQNEAQLEKSRLLSDRFSAERPKGSFSTLEIQRTEQGDSAMYLCASSMDWTYGYTFGSGTRLTVV.

This clonotype was seen at least ten times. The rearrangement joins TRBV6-1 to TRBJ1-6; D is uncertain. Germline CDR1 is MNHNS and CDR2 is SASEGT. This CDR3 region has 13 residues. Trimming left V 8 bases short and J 16 bases short, with 21 bases between. CDR3 nucleotides: TGTGCCAGCGCGCCCATACAATCGGGGAGGCTCCACTTT. The encoded protein is CASAPIQSGRLHF.

This clonotype showed up many times. V usage is TRBV7-2 and J usage is TRBJ1-4, with D possibly being TRBD1 (6 bases). Trimming took off 5 bases at V and 8 bases at J, with 15 bases between the two ends. Per the germline V gene, CDR1 is SGHTA and CDR2 is FQGNSA. This CDR3 is 14 amino acids long. This CDR3 is CASSPRGRGEKLFF. The CDR3 DNA follows: TGTGCCAGCAGCCCCAGGGGTAGGGGCGAAAAACTGTTTTTT.

This clonotype was found many times. The junction differs from germline at one of its ends, possibly a read error. The rearrangement joins TRBV12-3 or TRBV12-4 to TRBJ2-7; 9 nucleotides align to TRBD1. CDR3 size: 13 residues. CDR3 loop: CASSSSYRDRVGF. Here the CDR3 DNA reads TGTGCCAGCAGTTCGTCATACCGGGACAGGGTAGGCTTC.

This clonotype has at least ten counts. Here the CDR3 reads CASSLGLMNTEAFF. CDR3 bases: TGTGCCAGCAGTCTAGGACTCATGAACACTGAAGCTTTCTTT. The rearrangement links TRBV28 to TRBJ1-1; D is uncertain. V lost 5 bases and J 0 bases, leaving 10 bases between the germline ends. The V gene's germline CDR1 is MDHEN and CDR2 SYDVKM. The CDR3 consists of 14 residues.

In its sample, this clonotype was seen many times. The rearrangement joins TRBV7-3 to TRBJ2-5, with D tentatively TRBD1 (6 bases). Between the trimmed V and J ends, which lost 4 bases and 4 bases, there was a span of 13 bases. CDR1 is SGHTA, CDR2 FQGTGA, per germline. The CDR3 has 14 amino acids. The CDR3 DNA is TGTGCCAGCAGCTCCTCCACAGGGAGAGAGACCCAGTACTTC. Translated: CASSSSTGRETQYF. The full variable domain, completed using reference TRBV7-3 and TRBJ2-5, is GAGVSQTPSNKVTEKGKYVELRCDPISGHTALYWYRQSLGQGPEFLIYFQGTGAADDSGLPNDRFFAVRPEGSVSTLKIQRTERGDSAVYLCASSSSTGRETQYFGPGTRLLVL.

There are many counts of this clonotype. The genes are TRBV7-8 and TRBJ2-3; 8 bases line up with TRBD1. This CDR3 comprises 14 residues. J gave up 6 bases and V 2 bases, and 4 bases lay outside the gene matches. Germline CDR1 and CDR2: SGHVS and FQNEAQ. The CDR3 DNA follows: TGTGCCAGCAGCTTACCCCCAGGGGGCGATACGCAGTATTTT. It yields the protein CASSLPPGGDTQYF.

Turning to this clonotype: Since a much larger clone is just one base distant, this may be a read error. The CDR3 does not close with the conserved phenylalanine or tryptophan, likely indicating a read error. The V gene is TRBV28, the J gene TRBJ2-2; D unclear. Trimming shortened V by 5 bases and J by 6 bases, and 16 bases separated the two germline ends. Germline V lookup: CDR1 MDHEN, CDR2 SYDVKM. CDR3 length equals 15 residues. The CDR3 here is CASSLEEDTSGELFS. In DNA form, the CDR3 reads TGTGCCAGCAGTCTCGAGGAAGACACCTCCGGGGAGCTGTTTTCT.

This clonotype was seen many times. The chain uses TRBV7-2 and TRBJ2-5; 12 nucleotides align to TRBD2. Germline values: CDR1 SGHTA, CDR2 FQGNSA. The CDR3 length is 13 residues. Trimming at V came to 8 bases and at J to 9 bases, leaving 7 bases not matched to a gene. The CDR3 loop is CASRGLAGGAQYF. CDR3 sequence (DNA): TGTGCCAGCCGGGGACTAGCGGGTGGGGCCCAGTACTTC.

There are many counts of this clonotype. The V and J genes are TRBV7-3 and TRBJ2-3, with D uncertain. The CDR3 covers 16 residues. The germline V and J ends were trimmed by 1 base and 2 bases, with 13 bases remaining between them. CDR1 is SGHTA, CDR2 FQGTGA, per germline. CDR3 nucleotides: TGTGCCAGCAGCTTAATTGGCGGAAAAGCCACAGATACGCAGTATTTT. It translates to CASSLIGGKATDTQYF. Filled out from reference TRBV7-3 and TRBJ2-3, the complete variable domain reads GAGVSQTPSNKVTEKGKYVELRCDPISGHTALYWYRQSLGQGPEFLIYFQGTGAADDSGLPNDRFFAVRPEGSVSTLKIQRTERGDSAVYLCASSLIGGKATDTQYFGPGTRLTVL.

This clonotype was detected ten times or more. The rearrangement joins TRBV24-1 to TRBJ2-1, with 10 nucleotides matching TRBD1. Losses at the gene ends were 7 bases for V and 4 bases for J; bases not matched to a gene: 6. Germline lookup yields CDR1 KGHDR and CDR2 SFDVKD. This CDR3 is 15 amino acids long. The CDR3 spells CATRTGTGEYNEQFF. CDR3 bases: TGTGCCACCAGGACCGGGACAGGGGAGTACAATGAGCAGTTCTTC.

This clonotype was seen repeatedly, ten times or more. The chain is built from TRBV5-4 and TRBJ2-6, with 9 bases that match TRBD1. Unmatched junction bases numbered 4, after V lost 7 bases and J lost 2 bases. This CDR3 spans 15 amino acids. Germline lookup yields CDR1 SGHNT and CDR2 YYREEE (reference sequence). This chain's CDR3 is CASSGTGTGANVLTF. In nucleotides, the CDR3 is TGTGCCAGCTCCGGGACAGGGACTGGGGCCAACGTCCTGACTTTC.

This clonotype came up many times. The chain recombines TRBV7-2 with TRBJ1-5; a weak D match, TRBD1 (6 bases). The CDR3 has 16 amino acids. Trimming cost V 5 bases and J 1 base, with 15 bases left between them. Germline V gene sequence: CDR1 SGHTA, CDR2 FQGNSA. CDR3 sequence: CASSRLSGESNQPQHF. CDR3 sequence (DNA): TGTGCCAGCAGCCGCCTGTCAGGGGAGAGCAATCAGCCCCAGCATTTT.

This clonotype turned up a few times. The V call is TRBV12-3 or TRBV12-4, the J call TRBJ2-3; D may correspond to TRBD1 or TRBD2 (5 bases each). The ends were cut back, 6 bases at V and 6 bases at J, with 13 bases in the middle. This CDR3 comprises 13 residues. Here the CDR3 reads CASSPRWGDTQYF. CDR3 coding DNA: TGTGCCAGCAGCCCCCGGTGGGGGGATACGCAGTATTTT.

This clonotype occurred many times. The rearrangement links TRBV5-1 to TRBJ2-1; 7 bases map to TRBD1. Germline CDR1 SGHRS, CDR2 YFSETQ. CDR3 length: 16 amino acids. Trimming at V came to 5 bases and at J to 8 bases, leaving 16 bases not matched to a gene. This CDR3 reads CASSSIGDSGGHEQFF. CDR3 bases: TGCGCCAGCAGTTCGATAGGGGACAGTGGAGGCCATGAGCAGTTCTTC.